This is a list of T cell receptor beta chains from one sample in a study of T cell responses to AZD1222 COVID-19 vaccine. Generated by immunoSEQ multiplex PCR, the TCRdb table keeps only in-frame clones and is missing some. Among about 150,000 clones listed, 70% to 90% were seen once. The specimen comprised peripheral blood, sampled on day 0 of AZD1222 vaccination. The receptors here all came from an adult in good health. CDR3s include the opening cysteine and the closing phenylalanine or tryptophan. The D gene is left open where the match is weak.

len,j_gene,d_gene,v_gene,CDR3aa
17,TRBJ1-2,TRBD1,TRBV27,CASSLLGQGASNYGYTF
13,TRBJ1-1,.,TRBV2,CASRSGLNTEAFF
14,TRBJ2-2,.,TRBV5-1,CASSLVVKPGELFF
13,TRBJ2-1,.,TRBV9,CASSPGPRNEQFF
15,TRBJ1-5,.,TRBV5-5,CASSPIDLSNQPQHF
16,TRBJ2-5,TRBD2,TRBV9,CASSSGLAGIRETQYF
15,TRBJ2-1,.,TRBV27,CASSLSGGSYNEQFF
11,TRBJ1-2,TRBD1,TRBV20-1,CSAPQGLSYTF
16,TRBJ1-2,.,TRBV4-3,CASSQDQQGRRYGYTF
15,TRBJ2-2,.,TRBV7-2,CASSPRGLRTGELFF
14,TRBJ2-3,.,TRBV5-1,CASSIDSQTDTQYF
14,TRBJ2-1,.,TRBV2,CASSEVPASNEQFF
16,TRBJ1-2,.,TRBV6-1,CASSESVVRGSSGYTF
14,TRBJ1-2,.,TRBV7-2,CASSSQATNYGYTF
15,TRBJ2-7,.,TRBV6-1,CASRDPFGSNYEQYF
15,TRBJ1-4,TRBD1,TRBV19,CASSTPGQGNEKLFF
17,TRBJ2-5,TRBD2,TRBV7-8,CASSTGLAGAGTETQYF
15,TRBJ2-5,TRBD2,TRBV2,CASKGLAGVWETQYF
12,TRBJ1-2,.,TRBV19,CASSIERRGRTF
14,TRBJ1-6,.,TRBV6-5,CASSGANYNSPLHF
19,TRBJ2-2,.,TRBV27,CASSLQIPGLPSRPGELFF
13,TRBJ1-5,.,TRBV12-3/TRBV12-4,CASSLKGGQPQHF
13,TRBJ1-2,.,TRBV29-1,CSVEAGIAYGYTF
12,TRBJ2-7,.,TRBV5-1,CASSLGRYEQYF
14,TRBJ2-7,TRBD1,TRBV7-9,CASSLGTGRYEQYF
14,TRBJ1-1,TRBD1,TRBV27,CASRPQQGSTEAFF
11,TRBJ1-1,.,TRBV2,CASTGSGEAFF
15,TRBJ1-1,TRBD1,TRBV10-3,CAISEFSQGRTEAFF
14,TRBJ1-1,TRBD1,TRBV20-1,CSASGAGGHTEAFF
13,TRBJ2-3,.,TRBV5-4,CASNQVGADTQYF
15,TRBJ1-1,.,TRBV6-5,CASSYYSGGNTEAFF
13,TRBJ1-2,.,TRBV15,CATRVQGQGGYTF
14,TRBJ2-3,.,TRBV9,CASSVALRADTQYF
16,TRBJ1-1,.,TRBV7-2,CASSSGQGLVRTEAFF
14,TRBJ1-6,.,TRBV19,CASSWGRNNSPLHF
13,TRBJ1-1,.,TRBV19,CASMGENPTEAFF
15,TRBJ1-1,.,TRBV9,CASSVRSGLNTEAFF
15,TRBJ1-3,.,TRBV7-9,CASSFEWDSGNTIYF
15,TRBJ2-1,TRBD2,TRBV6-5,CASSPTSGPYNEQFF
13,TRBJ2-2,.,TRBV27,CASSRGETGELFF
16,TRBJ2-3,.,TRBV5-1,CASSLGASPSGDTQYF
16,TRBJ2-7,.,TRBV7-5,CARSYAGVGSSYEQYF
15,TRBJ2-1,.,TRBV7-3,CASSQLKTGPAEQFF
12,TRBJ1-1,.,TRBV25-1,CASSGANTEAFF
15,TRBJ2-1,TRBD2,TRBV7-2,CASGTSGRGRNKQFF
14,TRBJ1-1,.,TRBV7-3,CASSVGPMNTEAFF
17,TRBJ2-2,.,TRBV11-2,CASSPYRSVANTGELFF
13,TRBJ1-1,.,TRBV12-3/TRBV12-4,CASSLLARPQAFF
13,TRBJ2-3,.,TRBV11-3,CASSRDGTDTQYF
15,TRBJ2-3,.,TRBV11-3,CASSLGGGSTDTQYF
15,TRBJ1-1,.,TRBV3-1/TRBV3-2,CASSQLWARNTEAFF
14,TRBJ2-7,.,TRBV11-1,CASSPGQYSYEQYF
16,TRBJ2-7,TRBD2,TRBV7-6,CASSRNLLADCYEQYF